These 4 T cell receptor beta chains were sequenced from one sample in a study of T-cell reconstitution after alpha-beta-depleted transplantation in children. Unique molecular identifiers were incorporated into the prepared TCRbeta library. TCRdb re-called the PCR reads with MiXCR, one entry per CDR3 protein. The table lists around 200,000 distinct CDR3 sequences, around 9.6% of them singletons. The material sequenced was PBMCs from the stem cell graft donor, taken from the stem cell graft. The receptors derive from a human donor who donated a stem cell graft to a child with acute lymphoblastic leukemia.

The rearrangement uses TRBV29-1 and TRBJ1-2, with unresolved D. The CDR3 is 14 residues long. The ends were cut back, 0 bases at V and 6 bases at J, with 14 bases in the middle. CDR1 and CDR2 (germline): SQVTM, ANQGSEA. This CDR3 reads CSVEDLHGLDGYTF. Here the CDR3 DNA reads TGCAGCGTTGAAGATCTTCATGGTCTTGATGGCTACACCTTC.

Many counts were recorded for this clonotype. In DNA form, the CDR3 reads TGCAGTGCTAGTGGCTCCTACGAGCAGTACTTC. It is translated as CSASGSYEQYF. The rearrangement joins TRBV20-1 to TRBJ2-7, with D hard to call. Trimming removed 3 bases at V and 0 bases at J, with 3 bases between. The germline V gene encodes CDR1 DFQATT and CDR2 SNEGSKA (reference sequence). The CDR3 runs to 11 residues.

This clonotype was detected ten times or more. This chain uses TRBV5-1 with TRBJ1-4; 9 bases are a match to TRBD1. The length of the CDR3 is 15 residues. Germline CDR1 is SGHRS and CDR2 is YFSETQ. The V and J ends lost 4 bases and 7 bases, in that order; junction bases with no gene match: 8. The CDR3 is CASSKATGGSEKLFF. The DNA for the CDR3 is TGCGCCAGCAGCAAGGCGACAGGGGGTAGTGAAAAACTGTTTTTT.

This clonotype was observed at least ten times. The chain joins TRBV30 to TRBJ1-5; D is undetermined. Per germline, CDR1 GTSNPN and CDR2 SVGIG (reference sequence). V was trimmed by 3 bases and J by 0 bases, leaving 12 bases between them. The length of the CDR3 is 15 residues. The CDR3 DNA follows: TGTGCCTGGAGCAGTAGGTCCGGTAGCAATCAGCCCCAGCATTTT. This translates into CAWSSRSGSNQPQHF.